The TCR beta chain under discussion was sequenced for a study of T cells in Graves' hyperthyroidism and ophthalmopathy. Looking at the study overall: The blood sample was taken at first diagnosis, before treatment began.

In patients aged 18 to 65, hyperthyroidism was newly diagnosed, with duration under 2 months. RNA transcripts served as the template for amplifying TCR beta CDR3 regions. The study used the HTBI primer set for a first-round RT-PCR of the TCR CDR3. TCRdb analysed the multiplex PCR reads with MiXCR anew, one entry per CDR3 protein. Of fewer than 850,000 distinct CDR3 sequences listed, around 16% were seen once; the top ten hold roughly 16%. The CDR3 sequence is 20 residues long. Germline-derived CDR1 and CDR2 are LGHNT and FRNRAP. In regard to this clonotype: A read error may explain this, as a much larger clone is one base away.

Sequences were obtained from blood. The chain uses TRBV12-5 and TRBJ2-3; 10 nucleotides line up with TRBD2. The receptor was isolated from a man aged 45-60 years with Graves' hyperthyroidism. The CDR3 nucleotides read TGTGCTAGTGGTTTTTCCTTGCAGCGGGAGGGAGAGCATAGCACATATACGCAGTATTTT. Encoded protein: CASGFSLQREGEHSTYTQYF. Drawing the rest from reference TRBV12-5 and TRBJ2-3, the complete variable domain is DARVTQTPRHKVTEMGQEVTMRCQPILGHNTVFWYRQTMMQGLELLAYFRNRAPLDDSGMPKDRFSAEMPDATLATLKIQPSEPRDSAVYFCASGFSLQREGEHSTYTQYFGPGTRLTVL.